The subject of this entry is one T cell receptor (beta chain). Antigen: not known. At the DNA level, this CDR3 is encoded by other sequences in the same sample as well. These data originate in a study of cytomegalovirus exposure and HLA in healthy donors. About the study: Researchers previously reported finding roughly 120 million unique TCR beta sequences from roughly 200 million T cells. Regarding the study as a whole: TCR beta V- and J-gene trimming, according to a later analysis, was linked to a missense DCLRE1C variant. Many donors carried some public TCRs, although rarity characterized most TCR sequences.

The PCR was carried out with 60 Vbeta primers and 13 Jbeta primers. Only in-frame clones appear in the TCRdb table, and some are missing; sequencing was by immunoSEQ multiplex PCR. The repertoire holds some 180,000 clones, with 80% as singletons. Sequencing input: PBMCs. The origin of this receptor is a girl aged 10 to 17 in good health and CMV-seropositive.

The CDR3 bases are TGTGCCAGCAGTTACTCTAGCGGGAGAGCCTACGAGCAGTACTTC. Its protein product is CASSYSSGRAYEQYF. The chain links TRBV6-5 to TRBJ2-7; the match to TRBD2 covers 9 bases. Trimming cost V 0 bases and J 2 bases; bases outside gene matches: 2. There are 15 residues in the CDR3. Germline V CDR1 and CDR2: MNHEY, SVGAGI.